Listed below are T cell receptor beta chains from one sample, sequenced in a study of Tregs in tolerant kidney transplant recipients. Measured with immunoSEQ multiplex PCR; TCRdb has only the in-frame clones, and not every one. The sample holds about 18,000 clones; 61% are singletons and the top ten take around 3.5%. No cognate antigen is known for these TCRs. The specimen was Tregs from blood cultured with allogeneic cells. The receptors come from a human donor in good health. CDR3s include the opening cysteine and the closing phenylalanine or tryptophan. Each record gives: J gene, V gene, CDR3 protein.

TRBJ2-3,TRBV11-3,CASSFRLAGPTDTQYF
TRBJ1-1,TRBV14,CASSQKRVMDTEAFF
TRBJ1-2,TRBV7-9,CASSPPGTNYGYTF
TRBJ1-2,TRBV6-5,CASSFGQGGYTF
TRBJ2-4,TRBV7-9,CASSYPPGRAKNIQYF
TRBJ2-5,TRBV5-4,CASSLSPGVGTQYF
TRBJ1-4,TRBV27,CATRDPHEKLFF
TRBJ2-1,TRBV28,CASSLAGGHGSYNEQFF
TRBJ2-7,TRBV6-1,CASSLRLAGVYEQYF
TRBJ2-1,TRBV7-9,CASSHRTSGKPSYNEQFF
TRBJ2-1,TRBV2,CASSADLGPQFF
TRBJ2-7,TRBV28,CASRPGQGGEEQYF
TRBJ2-5,TRBV4-1,CASSQGPDSIRSETQYF
TRBJ2-3,TRBV6-6,CASRPANTDTQYF